What follows are 6 T cell receptor beta chains derived from one specimen sequenced in a study of CD4 T cell repertoires in COVID-19. The table came from immunoSEQ multiplex PCR; TCRdb's copy has only in-frame clones and leaves some out. Of approximately 79,000 clones listed, about 83% are singletons. The specimen comprised CD4+ T cells from peripheral blood, sampled after recovery from COVID-19. These receptor sequences come from a human donor who had COVID-19.

This chain connects TRBV27 to TRBJ2-1; 15 nucleotides match TRBD2. Trimming removed 8 bases from V and 9 bases from J; junction bases left unmatched: 20. Per the germline V gene, CDR1 is MNHEY and CDR2 is SMNVEV (reference sequence). This CDR3 region has 19 residues. The DNA for the CDR3 is TGTGCCAGCGGGTTGACTCGGACTAGCGGGGGGGCCTACAGGATTGAGCAGTTCTTC. Protein product: CASGLTRTSGGAYRIEQFF.

The chain links TRBV28 to TRBJ2-7; the D gene is possibly TRBD1 (5 bases). CDR1 is MDHEN, CDR2 SYDVKM, per germline. This CDR3 has 13 amino acids. The germline V and J ends were trimmed by 4 bases and 7 bases, with 14 bases remaining between them. The CDR3 is CASSSPQVQEQYF. The DNA of the CDR3 is TGTGCCAGCAGTTCCCCACAGGTTCAAGAGCAGTACTTC.

The V gene is TRBV29-1, the J gene TRBJ2-3; 9 positions match TRBD2. The ends lost 4 bases at V and 9 bases at J; junction bases unmatched: 14. The CDR3 covers 15 residues. Per the germline V gene, CDR1 is SQVTM and CDR2 is ANQGSEA. The CDR3 nucleotides read TGCAGCGTTGCTAAGCCCCAGCCTAGCGGGGAAACGCAGTATTTT. Residues: CSVAKPQPSGETQYF.

This chain joins TRBV29-1 and TRBJ2-2, with 8 bases fitting TRBD1. CDR3 length: 14 residues. Germline lookup yields CDR1 SQVTM and CDR2 ANQGSEA. V trimming: 3 bases; J trimming: 6 bases; junction bases outside the gene matches: 6. The CDR3 nucleotides read TGCAGCGTTGACTCAGGGGGCTTTGCCGGGGAGCTGTTTTTT. Protein: CSVDSGGFAGELFF.

V is TRBV12-3 or TRBV12-4 and J is TRBJ1-5, with D perhaps TRBD1 (6 bases). CDR3 length: 13 amino acids. V was pared by 2 bases and J by 6 bases, with 8 bases between. The CDR3, as DNA: TGTGCCAGCAGTTTAACAGGGAGTCAGCCCCAGCATTTT. This sequence encodes CASSLTGSQPQHF.

The rearrangement joins TRBV7-9 to TRBJ2-5, with D possibly matching TRBD1 (5 bases). Germline values: CDR1 SEHNR, CDR2 FQNEAQ (reference sequence). V was trimmed by 0 bases and J by 5 bases, leaving 19 bases between them. The CDR3 contains 17 residues. CDR3 in DNA: TGTGCCAGCAGCTTAGCGAGCGCAGGGATATTCCGGGAGACCCAGTACTTC. Its protein product is CASSLASAGIFRETQYF.